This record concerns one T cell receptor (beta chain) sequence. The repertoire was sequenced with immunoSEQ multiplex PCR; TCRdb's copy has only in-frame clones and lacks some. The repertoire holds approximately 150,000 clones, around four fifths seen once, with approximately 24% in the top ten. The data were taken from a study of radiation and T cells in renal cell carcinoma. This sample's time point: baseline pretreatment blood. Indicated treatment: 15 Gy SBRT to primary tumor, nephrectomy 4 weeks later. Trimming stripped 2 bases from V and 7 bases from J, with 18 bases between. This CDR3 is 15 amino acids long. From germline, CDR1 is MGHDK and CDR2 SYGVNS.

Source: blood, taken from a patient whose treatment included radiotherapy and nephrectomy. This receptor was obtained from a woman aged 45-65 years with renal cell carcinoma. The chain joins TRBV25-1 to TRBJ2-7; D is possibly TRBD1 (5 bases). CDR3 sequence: CASSEAVTRQPEQYF. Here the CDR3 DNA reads TGTGCCAGCAGTGAAGCAGTTACTCGACAGCCGGAGCAGTACTTC.